This TCR beta chain emerged from a study of T-cell reconstitution after alpha-beta-depleted transplantation in children. This clonotype occurred many times. With 5 bases removed from V and 5 bases from J, the gap between germline ends came to 19 bases. The CDR3 loop spans 15 amino acids. Preparing the TCRbeta library involved the use of unique molecular identifiers. MiXCR, applied by TCRdb to the PCR reads, yields one record per CDR3 protein. The table has approximately 190,000 distinct CDR3 sequences, roughly 6.5% seen once. V is TRBV12-3 or TRBV12-4 and J is TRBJ2-7; D may correspond to TRBD1 or TRBD2 (5 bases each). The sequence was collected from a girl under three years old with combined immunodeficiency, due to receive a stem cell transplant. The specimen comprised PBMCs, sampled before TCRalphabeta/CD19-depleted stem cell transplant. This CDR3 is CASSRSGPGVDEQYF. Here the CDR3 DNA reads TGTGCCAGCAGTCGCTCGGGACCTGGAGTCGACGAGCAGTACTTC.